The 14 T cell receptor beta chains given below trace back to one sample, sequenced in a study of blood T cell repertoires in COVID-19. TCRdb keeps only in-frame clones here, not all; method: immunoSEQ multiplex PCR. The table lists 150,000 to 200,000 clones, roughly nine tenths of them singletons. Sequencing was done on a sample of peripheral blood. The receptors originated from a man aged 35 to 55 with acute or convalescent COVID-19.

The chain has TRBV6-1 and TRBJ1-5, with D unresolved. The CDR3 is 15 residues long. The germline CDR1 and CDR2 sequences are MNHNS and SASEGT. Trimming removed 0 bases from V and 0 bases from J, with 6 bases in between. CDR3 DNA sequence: TGTGCCAGCAGTGAAGCGAGTTATAGCAATCAGCCCCAGCATTTT. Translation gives CASSEASYSNQPQHF.

The CDR3 DNA reads TGTGCCAGCAGTTACGCGTCGGGGGGCTCATACAATGAGCAGTTCTTC. This codes for CASSYASGGSYNEQFF. The V and J genes are TRBV6-5 and TRBJ2-1, with a tentative D call TRBD2 (7 bases). The CDR3 is 16 amino acids. Trimming left V 2 bases short and J 4 bases short, with 15 bases between. The germline V gene has CDR1 MNHEY and CDR2 SVGAGI.

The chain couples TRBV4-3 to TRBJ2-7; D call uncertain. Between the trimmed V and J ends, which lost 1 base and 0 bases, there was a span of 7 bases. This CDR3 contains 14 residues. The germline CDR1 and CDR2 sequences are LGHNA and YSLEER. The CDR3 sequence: CASSQGRSSYEQYF. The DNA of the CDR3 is TGCGCCAGCAGCCAAGGTAGGAGCTCCTACGAGCAGTACTTC.

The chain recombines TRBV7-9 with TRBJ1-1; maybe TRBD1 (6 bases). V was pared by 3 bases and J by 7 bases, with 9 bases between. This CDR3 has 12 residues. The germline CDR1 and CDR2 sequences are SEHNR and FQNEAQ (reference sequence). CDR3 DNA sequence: TGTGCCAGCAGCTTCGGACAGTTTGAAGCTTTCTTT. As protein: CASSFGQFEAFF.

The CDR3 region is CASSEETGTGEVRSPLHF. The CDR3 region has the DNA TGTGCCAGCAGTGAGGAAACCGGGACAGGGGAAGTACGATCACCCCTCCACTTT. The chain combines TRBV25-1 with TRBJ1-6, with 10 bases lining up with TRBD1. The J segment lost 10 bases and the V segment lost 3 bases, leaving 15 bases of the junction unmatched. The germline CDR1 and CDR2 sequences are MGHDK and SYGVNS. CDR3 size: 18 residues.

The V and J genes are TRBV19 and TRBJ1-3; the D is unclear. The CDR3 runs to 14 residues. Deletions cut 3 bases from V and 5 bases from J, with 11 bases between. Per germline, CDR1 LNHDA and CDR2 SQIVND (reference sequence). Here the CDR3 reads CASSIWGDRNTIYF. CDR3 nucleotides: TGTGCCAGTAGTATCTGGGGAGATAGAAACACCATATATTTT.

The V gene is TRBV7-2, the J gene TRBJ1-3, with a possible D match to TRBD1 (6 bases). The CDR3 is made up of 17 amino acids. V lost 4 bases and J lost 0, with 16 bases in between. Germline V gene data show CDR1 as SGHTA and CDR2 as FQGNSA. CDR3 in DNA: TGTGCCAGCAGCTCCCGAGGGGGGGAGAGCTCTGGAAACACCATATATTTT. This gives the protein CASSSRGGESSGNTIYF.

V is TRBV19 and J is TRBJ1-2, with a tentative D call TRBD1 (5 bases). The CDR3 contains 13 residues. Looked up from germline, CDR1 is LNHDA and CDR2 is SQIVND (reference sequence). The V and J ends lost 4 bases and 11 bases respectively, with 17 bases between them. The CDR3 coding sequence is TGTGCCAGTAGTAGTGACAGCTTCCCACCTTACACCTTC. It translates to CASSSDSFPPYTF.

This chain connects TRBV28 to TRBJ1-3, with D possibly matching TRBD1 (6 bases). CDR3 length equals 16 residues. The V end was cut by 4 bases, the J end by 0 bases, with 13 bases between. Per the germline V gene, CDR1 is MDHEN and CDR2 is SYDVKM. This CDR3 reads CASSSGALSSGNTIYF. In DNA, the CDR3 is TGTGCCAGCAGTTCAGGGGCCTTAAGCTCTGGAAACACCATATATTTT. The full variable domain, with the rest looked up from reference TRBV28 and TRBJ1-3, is DVKVTQSSRYLVKRTGEKVFLECVQDMDHENMFWYRQDPGLGLRLIYFSYDVKMKEKGDIPEGYSVSREKKERFSLILESASTNQTSMYLCASSSGALSSGNTIYFGEGSWLTVV.

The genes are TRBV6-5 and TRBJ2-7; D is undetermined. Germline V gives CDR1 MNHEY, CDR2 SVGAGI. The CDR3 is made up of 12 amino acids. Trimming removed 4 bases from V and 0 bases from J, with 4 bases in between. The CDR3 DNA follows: TGTGCCAGCAGTTCCCTCTCCTACGAGCAGTACTTC. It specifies CASSSLSYEQYF.

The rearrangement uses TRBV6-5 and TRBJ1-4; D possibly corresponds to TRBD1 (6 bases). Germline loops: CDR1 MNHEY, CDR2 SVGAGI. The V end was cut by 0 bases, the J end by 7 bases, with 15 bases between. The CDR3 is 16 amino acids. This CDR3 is CASSYSAGWGREKLFF. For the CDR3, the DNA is TGTGCCAGCAGTTACTCCGCAGGGTGGGGGCGTGAAAAACTGTTTTTT.

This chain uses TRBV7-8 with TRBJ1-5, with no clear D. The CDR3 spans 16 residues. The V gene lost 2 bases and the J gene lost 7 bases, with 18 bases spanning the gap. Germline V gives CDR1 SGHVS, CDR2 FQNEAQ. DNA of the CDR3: TGTGCCAGCAGCTTACGCCCCCCCCTAGCGGGGCAGCCCCAGCATTTT. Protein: CASSLRPPLAGQPQHF.

The CDR3: CASSDSTGGGYTF. CDR3 bases: TGTGCCAGCAGTGACTCGACAGGGGGTGGCTACACCTTC. The gene calls are TRBV6-4 and TRBJ1-2; 9 nucleotides line up with TRBD1. Germline V gene data show CDR1 as MRHNA and CDR2 as SNTAGT. There are 13 residues in the CDR3. V dropped 0 bases and J dropped 7; count of bases not matched to a gene: 0.

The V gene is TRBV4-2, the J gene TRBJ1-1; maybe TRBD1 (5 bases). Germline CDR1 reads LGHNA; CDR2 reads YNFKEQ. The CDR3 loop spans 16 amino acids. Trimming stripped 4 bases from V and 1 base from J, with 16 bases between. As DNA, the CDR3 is TGTGCCAGCAGCCTCGGCGGCAGGGCTAAGAACACTGAAGCTTTCTTT. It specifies CASSLGGRAKNTEAFF.